This T cell receptor beta chain derives from a study of cytomegalovirus exposure and HLA in healthy donors. Whole-study findings and limits: Presence/absence analyses treated sequencing depth as roughly uniform across donors. Earlier analysis yielded a pattern in which most TCR beta V segments were productive about 90% or about 30% of the time. Later analysis identified about 18,000 TCR beta sequences associated with HLA alleles, using a false discovery rate threshold of 0.05. Later work found most CMV-associated TCR beta chains apparently HLA-restricted.

The germline V and J ends were trimmed by 4 bases and 7 bases, with 13 bases remaining between them. CDR3 length: 13 amino acids. Germline CDR1 reads SEHNR; CDR2 reads FQNEAQ (reference sequence). The PCR had 60 Vbeta and 13 Jbeta primers. Clones were sequenced by immunoSEQ multiplex PCR, and TCRdb holds only the in-frame ones, with some missing. The sample carries approximately 110,000 clones, around 82% recorded once. On this clone: Antigen unknown.

The TCR sequence derives from a man aged 35-49 years in good health and CMV-seronegative. Sequences were obtained from PBMCs. The J gene is TRBJ1-2, the V gene TRBV7-9; possibly TRBD1 for D (5 bases). CDR3 bases: TGTGCCAGCAGCTCGTCGGGGGGGTTTGGCTACACCTTC. Its translation: CASSSSGGFGYTF.